In this sample, the clone carrying this T cell receptor beta chain turned up a few times. The sample belongs to a study of Graves' ophthalmopathy and Graves' hyperthyroidism. Study background: Stable hyperthyroid donors showed no ophthalmopathy during 18 months follow-up.

Hyperthyroidism patients, all newly diagnosed, had under 2 months' duration and ages of 18 to 65. The diagnostic workup employed clinical symptoms, serum thyroxine, TRAb, thyroid ultrasound and orbital computed tomography. RNA transcripts were the source from which TCR beta CDR3 regions were amplified. In the first round, RT-PCR was carried out with HTBI primers, and a multiplex PCR formed the second round. Using its own MiXCR run on the multiplex PCR reads, TCRdb lists one record per CDR3 protein. The table lists around 1.1 million distinct CDR3 sequences, about two fifths of them singletons. Germline CDR1 and CDR2: SNHLY and FYNNEI. V dropped 5 bases and J dropped 1 base, with 12 bases sitting between them. CDR3 size: 15 residues.

The chain employs TRBV2 and TRBJ1-5; unclear D gene. The sequenced sample consisted of peripheral blood or thyroid tissue (not recorded which). This TCR came from an adult man with Graves' hyperthyroidism. The CDR3, as DNA: TGTGCCAGCAGTTTTGGTCGGAGAAGCAATCAGCCCCAGCATTTT. Protein: CASSFGRRSNQPQHF.